What follows describes a single T cell receptor beta chain. The antigen it binds to is not known. No clone much larger than this one lies a single base away; base qualities are absent. TCRbeta CDR3 regions were amplified from genomic DNA using the immunoSEQ Assay, a bias-controlled multiplex PCR. In the paper's pipeline: Nucleated cell counts per sample were estimated from amplification of reference gene primers within the assay. Sequence reads were collapsed and filtered to measure the absolute abundance of every unique TCRbeta CDR3 rearrangement. For each sample, productive Simpson clonality was calculated by taking the square root of Simpson's diversity index across productive rearrangements. TCRdb provides this immuneACCESS table in a form limited to in-frame rearrangements. Some clones are lacking; in checked studies, under half of them reflect an unresolved V gene, and why the rest are absent is not known. That table is the source of V, J and clone size, and D and trimming were worked out from the DNA. The sample table contains around 320,000 clones; only one count was recorded for about 91% of them. 5.5% to 7% of the sample is in the top ten clones.

This specimen comes from a study of blood T cell repertoires in COVID-19 (dated by TCRdb to about 2020). Notes on the research overall: Collaborator samples came from the United States, Italy and Spain and covered acute and convalescent phases of COVID-19. The material from the prospective study consisted of cDNA or gDNA derived from T cells, B-cell-depleted T cells, or PBMCs. Subjects who had been exposed to COVID-19, were actively infected with it, or had recovered from it provided the deeply sampled blood TCRbeta repertoires that made up the dataset. A freely available public database, intended as a resource for researchers studying the immune response to SARS-CoV-2, is where the repertoires were released. Samples were obtained from the ongoing ImmuneRACE study (first 160 participants) and from over a thousand subjects provided by 6 global collaborators. Sample metadata almost always included a de-identified subject ID, COVID-19 status, age in years and sex. Where available, HLA class I and class II types were obtained from metadata supplied by the sample provider rather than from assay-based typing. Broader findings and caveats from the paper: The quantity of clinical and demographic metadata differed by source and by participant and was supplied without curation.

A second Seattle source provided samples from volunteer blood donors who had recovered from COVID-19. Collaborating institutions collected whole blood in K2EDTA tubes following their own protocols. For TCRbeta analysis, collaborators shipped samples as frozen whole blood, isolated PBMCs, or DNA extracted from either of those sample types. The receptor was derived from a young woman who had recovered from COVID-19. The sequencing sample was made of peripheral blood.

The DNA sequence follows: TGTGCCAGCAGTTTAGCCGGGACAGGGCGTTTAGATACGCAGTATTTT. This is translated as CASSLAGTGRLDTQYF. The rearranged segments are TRBV28 and TRBJ2-3; 9 bases in the middle match TRBD1. The germline V gene provides CDR1 MDHEN and CDR2 SYDVKM. The cysteine opens and the phenylalanine closes a CDR3 of 16 amino acids. Only the CDR3 region is kept as DNA, spanning 48 bases read in frame from base 1. After removal of 2 bases from V and 5 bases from J, the junction retains 8 bases not matched to a gene.